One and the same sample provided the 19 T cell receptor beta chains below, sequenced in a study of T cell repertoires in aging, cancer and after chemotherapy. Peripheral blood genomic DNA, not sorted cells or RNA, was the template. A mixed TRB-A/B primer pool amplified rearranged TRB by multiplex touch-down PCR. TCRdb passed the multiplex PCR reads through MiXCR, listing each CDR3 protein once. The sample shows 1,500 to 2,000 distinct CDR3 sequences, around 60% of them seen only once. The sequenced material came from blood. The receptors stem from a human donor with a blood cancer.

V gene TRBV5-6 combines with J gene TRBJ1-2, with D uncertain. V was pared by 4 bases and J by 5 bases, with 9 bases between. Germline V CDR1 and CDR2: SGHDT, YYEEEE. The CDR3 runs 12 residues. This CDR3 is CASSQPSYGYTF. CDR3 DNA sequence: TGTGCCAGCAGCCAACCCTCATATGGCTACACCTTC.

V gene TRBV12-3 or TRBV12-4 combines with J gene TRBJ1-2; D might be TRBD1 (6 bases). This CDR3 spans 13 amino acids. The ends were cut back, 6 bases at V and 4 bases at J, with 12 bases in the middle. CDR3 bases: TGTGCCAGCAGACAACCGACAGGCTATGGCTACACCTTC. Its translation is CASRQPTGYGYTF.

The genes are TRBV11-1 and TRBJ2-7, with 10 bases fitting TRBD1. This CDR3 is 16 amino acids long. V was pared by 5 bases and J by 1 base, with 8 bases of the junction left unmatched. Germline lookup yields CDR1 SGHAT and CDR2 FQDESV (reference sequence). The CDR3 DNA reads TGTGCCAGCAGCGTTGGACAGGGGGTATTGTCCTACGAGCAGTACTTC. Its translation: CASSVGQGVLSYEQYF. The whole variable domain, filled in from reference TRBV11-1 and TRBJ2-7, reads EAEVAQSPRYKITEKSQAVAFWCDPISGHATLYWYRQILGQGPELLVQFQDESVVDDSQLPKDRFSAERLKGVDSTLKIQPAELGDSAMYLCASSVGQGVLSYEQYFGPGTRLTVT.

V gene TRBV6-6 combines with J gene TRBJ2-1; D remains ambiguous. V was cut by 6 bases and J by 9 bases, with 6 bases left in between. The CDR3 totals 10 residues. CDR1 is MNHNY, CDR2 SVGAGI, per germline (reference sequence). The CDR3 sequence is CASREGEQFF. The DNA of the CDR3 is TGTGCCAGCAGAGAAGGTGAGCAGTTCTTC.

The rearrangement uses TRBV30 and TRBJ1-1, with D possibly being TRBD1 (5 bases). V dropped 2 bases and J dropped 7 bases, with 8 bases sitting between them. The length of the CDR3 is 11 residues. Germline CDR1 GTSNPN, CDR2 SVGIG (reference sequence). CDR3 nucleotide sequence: TGTGCCTGGAGTTGGCAGGGTGAAGCTTTCTTT. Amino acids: CAWSWQGEAFF. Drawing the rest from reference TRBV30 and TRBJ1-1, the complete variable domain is SQTIHQWPATLVQPVGSPLSLECTVEGTSNPNLYWYRQAAGRGLQLLFYSVGIGQISSEVPQNLSASRPQDRQFILSSKKLLLSDSGFYLCAWSWQGEAFFGQGTRLTVV.

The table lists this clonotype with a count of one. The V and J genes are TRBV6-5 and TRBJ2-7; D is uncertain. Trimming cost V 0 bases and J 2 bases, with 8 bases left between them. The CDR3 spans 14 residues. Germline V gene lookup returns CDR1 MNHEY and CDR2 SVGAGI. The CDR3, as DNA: TGTGCCAGCAGTTACTCCGGCCAGCCCTACGAGCAGTACTTC. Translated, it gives CASSYSGQPYEQYF.

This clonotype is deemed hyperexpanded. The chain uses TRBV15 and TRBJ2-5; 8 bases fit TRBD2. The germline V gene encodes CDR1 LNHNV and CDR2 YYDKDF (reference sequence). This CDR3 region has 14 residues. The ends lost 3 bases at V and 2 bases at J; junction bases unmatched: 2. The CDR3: CATSRTSEQETQYF. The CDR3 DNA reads TGTGCCACCAGCAGGACTAGCGAACAAGAGACCCAGTACTTC.

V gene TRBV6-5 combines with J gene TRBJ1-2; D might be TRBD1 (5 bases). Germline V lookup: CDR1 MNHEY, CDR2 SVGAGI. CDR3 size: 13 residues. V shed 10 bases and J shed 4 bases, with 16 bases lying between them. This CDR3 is CATSVDNTYGYTF. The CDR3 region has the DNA TGTGCCACTTCGGTGGACAACACCTATGGCTACACCTTC.

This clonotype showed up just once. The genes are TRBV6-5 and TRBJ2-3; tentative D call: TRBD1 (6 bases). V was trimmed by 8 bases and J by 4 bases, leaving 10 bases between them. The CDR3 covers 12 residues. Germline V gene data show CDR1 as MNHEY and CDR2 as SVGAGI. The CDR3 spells CASSPGADTQYF. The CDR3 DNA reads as TGTGCCAGCTCACCAGGGGCAGATACGCAGTATTTT.

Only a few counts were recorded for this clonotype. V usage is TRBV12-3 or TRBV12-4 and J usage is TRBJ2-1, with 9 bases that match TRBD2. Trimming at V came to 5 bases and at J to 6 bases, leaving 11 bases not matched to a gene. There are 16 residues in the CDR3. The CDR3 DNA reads TGTGCCAGCAGTCCTAACGATAGCGGGAGCGGCAATGAGCAGTTCTTC. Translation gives CASSPNDSGSGNEQFF.

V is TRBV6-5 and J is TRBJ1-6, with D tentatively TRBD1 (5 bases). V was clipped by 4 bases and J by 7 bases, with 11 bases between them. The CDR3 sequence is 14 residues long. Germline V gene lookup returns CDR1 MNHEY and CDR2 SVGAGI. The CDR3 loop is CASSLQGANSPLHF. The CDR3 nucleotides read TGTGCCAGCAGTTTACAAGGGGCGAATTCACCCCTCCACTTT.

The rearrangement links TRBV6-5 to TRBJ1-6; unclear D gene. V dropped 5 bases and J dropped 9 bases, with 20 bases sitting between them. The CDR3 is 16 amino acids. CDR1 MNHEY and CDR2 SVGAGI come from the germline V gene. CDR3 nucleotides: TGTGCCAGCAGTGAAGAAAACAGCTTCTTGGGTTCACCCCTCCACTTT. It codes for CASSEENSFLGSPLHF.

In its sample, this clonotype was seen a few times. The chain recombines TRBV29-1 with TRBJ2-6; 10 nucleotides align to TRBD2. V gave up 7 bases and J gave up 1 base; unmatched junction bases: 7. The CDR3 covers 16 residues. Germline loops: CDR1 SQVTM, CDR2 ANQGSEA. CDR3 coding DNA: TGCAGCGATACAGCGGGAGGGCCTTCTGGGGCCAACGTCCTGACTTTC. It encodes CSDTAGGPSGANVLTF.

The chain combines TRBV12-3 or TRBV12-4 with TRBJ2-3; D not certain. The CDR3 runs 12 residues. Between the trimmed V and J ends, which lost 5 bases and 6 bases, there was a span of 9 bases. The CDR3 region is CASSPHGDTQYF. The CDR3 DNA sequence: TGTGCCAGCAGTCCCCACGGGGATACGCAGTATTTT.

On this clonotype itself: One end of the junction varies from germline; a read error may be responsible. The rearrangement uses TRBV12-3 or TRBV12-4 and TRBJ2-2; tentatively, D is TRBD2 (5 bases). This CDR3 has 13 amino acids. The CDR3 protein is CASSLRSTGEMFF. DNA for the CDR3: TGTGCCAGCAGTTTAAGGTCGACCGGGGAGATGTTTTTT.

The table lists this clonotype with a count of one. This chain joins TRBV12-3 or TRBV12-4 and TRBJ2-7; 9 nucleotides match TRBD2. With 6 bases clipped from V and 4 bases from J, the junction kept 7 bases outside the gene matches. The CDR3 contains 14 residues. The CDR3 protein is CASSLLAGVYEQYF. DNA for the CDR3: TGTGCCAGCAGCCTTTTAGCGGGAGTGTACGAGCAGTACTTC.

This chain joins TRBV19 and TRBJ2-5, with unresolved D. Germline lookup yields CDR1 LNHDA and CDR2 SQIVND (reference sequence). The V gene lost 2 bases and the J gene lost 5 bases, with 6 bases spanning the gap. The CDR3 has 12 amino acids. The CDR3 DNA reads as TGTGCCAGTAGTATACCCGGGGAGACCCAGTACTTC. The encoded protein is CASSIPGETQYF.

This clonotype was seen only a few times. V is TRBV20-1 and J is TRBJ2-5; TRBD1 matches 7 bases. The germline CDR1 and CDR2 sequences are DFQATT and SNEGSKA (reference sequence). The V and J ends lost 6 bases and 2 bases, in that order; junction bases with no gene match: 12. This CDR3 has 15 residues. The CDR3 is CSARGWGQRQETQYF. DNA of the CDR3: TGCAGTGCCCGAGGGTGGGGACAGCGACAAGAGACCCAGTACTTC.

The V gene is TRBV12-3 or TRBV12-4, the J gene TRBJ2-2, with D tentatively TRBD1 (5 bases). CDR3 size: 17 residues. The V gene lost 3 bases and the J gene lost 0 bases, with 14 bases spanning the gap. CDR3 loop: CASSFLQQVPNTGELFF. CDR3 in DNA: TGTGCCAGCAGTTTCCTCCAACAGGTCCCGAACACCGGGGAGCTGTTTTTT.